The clone carrying this TCR beta chain was counted ten times or more. Its specificity is not known. Each TCR beta library was made by quantitative 5'-RACE that incorporated molecular barcodes. TCRdb fed the 5' RACE reads into MiXCR, producing one record per CDR3 protein. In the table there are more than 150,000 distinct CDR3 sequences, roughly 18% of which are singletons. The data are from a study of CD8 T cells in ankylosing spondylitis. The CDR3 runs 15 residues. The junction had 3 bases not matched to a gene; V was cut back by 6 bases and J by 2 bases. Looked up from germline, CDR1 is KGHDR and CDR2 is SFDVKD. Findings and caveats of the study: CD8+ disease-linked clones were present at relatively low frequencies in blood. Disease-linked clones reportedly concentrated significantly in matched ankylosing spondylitis synovial fluid. Several highly homologous variants made up a TCR beta motif, and this motif appeared characteristic of ankylosing spondylitis blood.

Sequenced sample: blood, either unsorted or a sorted T cell fraction (not recorded which). The chain has TRBV24-1 and TRBJ2-1; 10 positions agree with TRBD2. The sequence was collected from a male donor under 30 with ankylosing spondylitis or in good health (not recorded which). The DNA of the CDR3 is TGTGCCACCAGTAACGGACTAGCGGCCTACAATGAGCAGTTCTTC. Encoded protein: CATSNGLAAYNEQFF.